Listed below are T cell receptor beta chains from one sample, sequenced in a study of cytomegalovirus exposure and HLA in healthy donors. Measured with immunoSEQ multiplex PCR; TCRdb has only the in-frame clones, and not every one. There are 65,000 to 85,000 clones in the sample, with 2.4% held by the top ten. The sample comprised PBMCs. These receptors all stem from a female donor in good health and CMV-seropositive. Both conserved end residues are part of each CDR3. The order of the fields is V gene, D gene, J gene, CDR3 DNA, CDR3 protein. D genes are given only for firm matches.

v_call: TRBV4-1; d_call: .; j_call: TRBJ2-7; cdr3_nt: TGCGCCAGCAGCCAAGCCGAGGCCTACGAGCAGTACTTC; cdr3_aa: CASSQAEAYEQYF
v_call: TRBV7-9; d_call: .; j_call: TRBJ2-6; cdr3_nt: TGTGCCAGCAGCTTAGCGGGAGGAAACTCTGGGGCCAACGTCCTGACTTTC; cdr3_aa: CASSLAGGNSGANVLTF
v_call: TRBV5-4; d_call: .; j_call: TRBJ1-1; cdr3_nt: TGTGCCAGCAGCATAAAACAGGGTTTCACTGAAGCTTTCTTT; cdr3_aa: CASSIKQGFTEAFF
v_call: TRBV5-1; d_call: .; j_call: TRBJ1-2; cdr3_nt: TGCGCCAGCAGCTTGTTTTCGACAGGCGGCACTAACTATGGCTACACCTTC; cdr3_aa: CASSLFSTGGTNYGYTF
v_call: TRBV5-6; d_call: TRBD1; j_call: TRBJ1-6; cdr3_nt: TGTGCCAGCACCCTGGGGACAGGGGATGATTCACCCCTACACTTT; cdr3_aa: CASTLGTGDDSPLHF
v_call: TRBV27; d_call: .; j_call: TRBJ2-3; cdr3_nt: TGTGCCAGCAGTTTCACGGTAGCAGATACGCAGTATTTT; cdr3_aa: CASSFTVADTQYF
v_call: TRBV6-4; d_call: TRBD2; j_call: TRBJ2-3; cdr3_nt: TGTGCCAGCAGTGACTCTAGCGGGAGCACAGATAAGCAGTATTTT; cdr3_aa: CASSDSSGSTDKQYF
v_call: TRBV7-9; d_call: TRBD2; j_call: TRBJ2-3; cdr3_nt: TGTGCCAGCAGCTTTAGCGGGGTTAGAGATACGCAGTATTTT; cdr3_aa: CASSFSGVRDTQYF
v_call: TRBV27; d_call: .; j_call: TRBJ1-1; cdr3_nt: TGTGCCAGCAGTAGGACCCGAGGGACTGAAGCTTTCTTT; cdr3_aa: CASSRTRGTEAFF
v_call: TRBV2; d_call: TRBD1; j_call: TRBJ2-7; cdr3_nt: TGTGCCAGCAGTGGGAGACAGGGGGATCCCCACGAGCAGTACTTC; cdr3_aa: CASSGRQGDPHEQYF
v_call: TRBV18; d_call: TRBD2; j_call: TRBJ2-3; cdr3_nt: TGTGCCAGCTCCCAAGGACTAGCGGGGTTCGATACGCAGTATTTT; cdr3_aa: CASSQGLAGFDTQYF
v_call: TRBV7-9; d_call: .; j_call: TRBJ1-2; cdr3_nt: TGCGCCAGCAGCTTAGCGGGCCTCGCCAACTATGGCTACACCTTC; cdr3_aa: CASSLAGLANYGYTF
v_call: TRBV6-1; d_call: .; j_call: TRBJ1-1; cdr3_nt: TGTGCCAGCAGCCTAGTAGGGGACACTGAAGCTTTCTTT; cdr3_aa: CASSLVGDTEAFF
v_call: TRBV5-4; d_call: .; j_call: TRBJ1-1; cdr3_nt: TGTGCCAGCAGCTATTCCCCGTACACTGAAGCTTTCTTT; cdr3_aa: CASSYSPYTEAFF
v_call: TRBV28; d_call: .; j_call: TRBJ2-1; cdr3_nt: TGTGCCAGCAGTCTAGACCCCTACAATGAGCAGTTCTTC; cdr3_aa: CASSLDPYNEQFF
v_call: TRBV5-1; d_call: TRBD1; j_call: TRBJ2-7; cdr3_nt: TGCGCCAGCAGCTACAGGGGTTACGAGCAGTACTTC; cdr3_aa: CASSYRGYEQYF
v_call: TRBV14; d_call: .; j_call: TRBJ2-4; cdr3_nt: TGTGCCAGCAGCCAAGGGTCTACGTTCAAAAACATTCAGTACTTC; cdr3_aa: CASSQGSTFKNIQYF
v_call: TRBV5-4; d_call: .; j_call: TRBJ1-1; cdr3_nt: TGTGCCAGCAGCCCAGGAGGGGGGGGAACTGAAGCTTTCTTT; cdr3_aa: CASSPGGGGTEAFF
v_call: TRBV29-1; d_call: .; j_call: TRBJ1-2; cdr3_nt: TGCAGCGTCTTAAAACAGGGTTCAACCTATGGCTACACCTTC; cdr3_aa: CSVLKQGSTYGYTF
v_call: TRBV5-8; d_call: .; j_call: TRBJ2-7; cdr3_nt: TGTGCCAGCAGCTTGGCCCGCGAGCAGTACTTC; cdr3_aa: CASSLAREQYF
v_call: TRBV29-1; d_call: .; j_call: TRBJ2-7; cdr3_nt: TGCAGCGTTGTAGGGGAGGGGGGCCAACCCTACGAGCAGTACTTC; cdr3_aa: CSVVGEGGQPYEQYF
v_call: TRBV4-1; d_call: .; j_call: TRBJ2-7; cdr3_nt: TGCGCCAGCAGCCAATCATCGAGTTACGAGCAGTACTTC; cdr3_aa: CASSQSSSYEQYF
v_call: TRBV29-1; d_call: TRBD1; j_call: TRBJ2-7; cdr3_nt: TGCAGCGCATCCGGGACAGGGGCCATCTACGAGCAGTACTTC; cdr3_aa: CSASGTGAIYEQYF
v_call: TRBV11-2; d_call: .; j_call: TRBJ1-4; cdr3_nt: TGTGCCAGCACGGCCGGGGTCGAGAATGAAAAACTGTTTTTT; cdr3_aa: CASTAGVENEKLFF
v_call: TRBV6-6; d_call: TRBD2; j_call: TRBJ2-5; cdr3_nt: TGTGCCAGCAGCTCAGGACTAGCGGGAGGGGAGACCCAGTACTTC; cdr3_aa: CASSSGLAGGETQYF
v_call: TRBV30; d_call: .; j_call: TRBJ2-7; cdr3_nt: TGTGCCTGGAGTGTAGCCGGCTACGAGCAGTACTTC; cdr3_aa: CAWSVAGYEQYF
v_call: TRBV30; d_call: .; j_call: TRBJ2-7; cdr3_nt: TGTGCCTGGAACCGACAGTTCTACGAGCAGTACTTC; cdr3_aa: CAWNRQFYEQYF
v_call: TRBV30; d_call: TRBD1; j_call: TRBJ2-2; cdr3_nt: TGTGCCTGGAGTGTACAGGGGGCGCACACCGGGGAGCTGTTTTTT; cdr3_aa: CAWSVQGAHTGELFF
v_call: TRBV4-3; d_call: TRBD1; j_call: TRBJ2-7; cdr3_nt: TGCGCCAGCAGCCAATCAACCGGGACAGTATACGAGCAGTACTTC; cdr3_aa: CASSQSTGTVYEQYF
v_call: TRBV4-3; d_call: .; j_call: TRBJ2-2; cdr3_nt: TGCGCCAGCAGCCAAGATCTAGGCGGATCGAACACCGGGGAGCTGTTTTTT; cdr3_aa: CASSQDLGGSNTGELFF
v_call: TRBV4-3; d_call: .; j_call: TRBJ2-1; cdr3_nt: TGCGCCAGCAATAGCGGTAATGAGCAGTTCTTC; cdr3_aa: CASNSGNEQFF
v_call: TRBV2; d_call: TRBD1; j_call: TRBJ1-4; cdr3_nt: TGTGCCAGAGGACAGGACCTAGAAAAACTGTTTTTT; cdr3_aa: CARGQDLEKLFF
v_call: TRBV15; d_call: .; j_call: TRBJ2-6; cdr3_nt: TGTGCCACCAGCCCCGGGACTTCTACCGGGGCCAACGTCCTGACTTTC; cdr3_aa: CATSPGTSTGANVLTF
v_call: TRBV6-5; d_call: .; j_call: TRBJ1-2; cdr3_nt: TGTGCCAGCAGTTACTCGTGGCCAGGGGTAAACTATGGCTACACCTTC; cdr3_aa: CASSYSWPGVNYGYTF
v_call: TRBV20-1; d_call: .; j_call: TRBJ1-1; cdr3_nt: TGCAGTGCTGCTCAGGGCCTTGGGGCTTTCTTT; cdr3_aa: CSAAQGLGAFF
v_call: TRBV6-1; d_call: TRBD1; j_call: TRBJ2-7; cdr3_nt: TGTGCCAGCAGTGAGGAACAGGGGGCCTCCTACGAGCAGTACTTC; cdr3_aa: CASSEEQGASYEQYF
v_call: TRBV6-5; d_call: .; j_call: TRBJ1-2; cdr3_nt: TGTGCCAGCAGTTACTCGCAGGGGGGCTACACCTTC; cdr3_aa: CASSYSQGGYTF
v_call: TRBV11-2; d_call: TRBD2; j_call: TRBJ2-1; cdr3_nt: TGTGCCAGCAGCTTAGGGACTAGCGGGAGCCTCTTC; cdr3_aa: CASSLGTSGSLF
v_call: TRBV30; d_call: TRBD2; j_call: TRBJ2-3; cdr3_nt: TGTGCCTGGGAAGGACTAGCGGGTGGAGATACGCAGTATTTT; cdr3_aa: CAWEGLAGGDTQYF
v_call: TRBV28; d_call: TRBD1; j_call: TRBJ1-1; cdr3_nt: TGTGCCAGCAGTGTACATGGACAGGGGAAAACTGAAGCTTTCTTT; cdr3_aa: CASSVHGQGKTEAFF
v_call: TRBV28; d_call: TRBD1; j_call: TRBJ1-4; cdr3_nt: TGTGCCAGCAGCCCCTATGCCGGGACAGGTCCTACAGAAAGGGAAAAACTGTTTTTT; cdr3_aa: CASSPYAGTGPTEREKLFF
v_call: TRBV13; d_call: TRBD2; j_call: TRBJ2-1; cdr3_nt: TGTGCCAGCAGCTTGGGACTAGCGGGAGCCGAGCAGTTCTTC; cdr3_aa: CASSLGLAGAEQFF
v_call: TRBV7-2; d_call: .; j_call: TRBJ1-1; cdr3_nt: TGTGCCAGCAGCTTTCTCCGGGACACTGAAGCTTTCTTT; cdr3_aa: CASSFLRDTEAFF
v_call: TRBV28; d_call: .; j_call: TRBJ1-5; cdr3_nt: TGTGCCAGCAGTTCACGGGGGGTAAGAGGGAGCAATCAGCCCCAGCATTTT; cdr3_aa: CASSSRGVRGSNQPQHF
v_call: TRBV5-1; d_call: .; j_call: TRBJ1-4; cdr3_nt: TGCGCCAGCAGTTTGGGGGCCCTCAATGAAAAACTGTTTTTT; cdr3_aa: CASSLGALNEKLFF
v_call: TRBV5-8; d_call: TRBD1; j_call: TRBJ1-2; cdr3_nt: TGTGCCAGCAGCTTGGCCGGGACAGCGAACTATGGCTACACCTTC; cdr3_aa: CASSLAGTANYGYTF
v_call: TRBV30; d_call: .; j_call: TRBJ2-1; cdr3_nt: TGTGCCTGGAGTGGTCTTCACTTAACCAATGAGCAGTTCTTC; cdr3_aa: CAWSGLHLTNEQFF
v_call: TRBV7-2; d_call: TRBD1; j_call: TRBJ1-1; cdr3_nt: TGTGCCAGCAGCTTACAGGGGGCTGACACTGAAGCTTTCTTT; cdr3_aa: CASSLQGADTEAFF
v_call: TRBV7-9; d_call: .; j_call: TRBJ1-1; cdr3_nt: TGTGCCAGCAGCTCTAGCCTAAACAGAAACGAAGCTTTCTTT; cdr3_aa: CASSSSLNRNEAFF
v_call: TRBV6-5; d_call: TRBD1; j_call: TRBJ1-1; cdr3_nt: TGTGCCAGGACAGGGCGACCGTCTGAAGCTTTCTTT; cdr3_aa: CARTGRPSEAFF
v_call: TRBV16; d_call: .; j_call: TRBJ1-2; cdr3_nt: TGTGCCAGCAGCCTAGGGGCATTGGATGGCTACACCTTC; cdr3_aa: CASSLGALDGYTF
v_call: TRBV30; d_call: .; j_call: TRBJ1-4; cdr3_nt: TGTGCCTTCGGACTCTACGGGGGAAAACTGTTTTTT; cdr3_aa: CAFGLYGGKLFF